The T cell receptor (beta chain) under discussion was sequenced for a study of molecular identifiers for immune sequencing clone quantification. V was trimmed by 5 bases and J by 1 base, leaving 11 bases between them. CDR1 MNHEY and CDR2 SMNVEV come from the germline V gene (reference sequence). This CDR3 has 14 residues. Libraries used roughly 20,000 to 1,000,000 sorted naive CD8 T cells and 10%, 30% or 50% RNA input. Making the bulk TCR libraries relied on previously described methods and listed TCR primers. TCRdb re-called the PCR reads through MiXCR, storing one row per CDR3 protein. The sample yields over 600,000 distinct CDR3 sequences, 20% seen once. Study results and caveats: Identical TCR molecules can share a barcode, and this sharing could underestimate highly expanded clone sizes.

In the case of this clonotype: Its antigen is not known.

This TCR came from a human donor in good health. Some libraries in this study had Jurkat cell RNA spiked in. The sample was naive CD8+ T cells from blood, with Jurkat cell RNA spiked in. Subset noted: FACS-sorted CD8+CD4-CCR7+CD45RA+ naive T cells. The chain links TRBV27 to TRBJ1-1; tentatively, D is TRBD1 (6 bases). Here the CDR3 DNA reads TGTGCCAGCAGTGGCAGGGGAACGAACACTGAAGCTTTCTTT. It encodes CASSGRGTNTEAFF.